A selection of T cell receptor beta chains follows, all from one sample in a study of spatial heterogeneity in lung cancer. Using its own MiXCR run on the 5' RACE reads, TCRdb lists one record per CDR3 protein. This table has about 120,000 distinct CDR3 sequences, about 12% appearing once. The source was PBMCs, collected at follow-up. Source of these receptors: a male donor with early-stage non-small cell lung cancer. The CDR3 runs from the conserved cysteine through the conserved F or W. The order of the fields is D gene, V gene, J gene, clone size, CDR3 DNA, CDR3 protein. The D gene is left open where the match is weak. Rows may omit the clone size; those that give it use once, few, many or a size class.

d_call: NA
v_call: TRBV10-3
j_call: TRBJ1-2
clone_size: many
cdr3_nt: TGTGCCATCAGTGGGAGATTCCCAGACTATGGCTACACCTTC
cdr3_aa: CAISGRFPDYGYTF

d_call: TRBD1
v_call: TRBV20-1
j_call: TRBJ2-6
clone_size: few
cdr3_nt: TGCAGTGCTGGGGACAGGGGCAACTCTGGGGCCAACGTCCTGACTTTC
cdr3_aa: CSAGDRGNSGANVLTF

d_call: TRBD2
v_call: TRBV10-3
j_call: TRBJ2-3
clone_size: NA
cdr3_nt: TGTGCCATCTGGAGCGGGGCGGCAGATACGCAGTATTTT
cdr3_aa: CAIWSGAADTQYF

d_call: NA
v_call: TRBV9
j_call: TRBJ1-3
clone_size: few
cdr3_nt: TGTGCCAGCAGCGTAGGATTTAACAGAGCTGGAAACACCATATATTTT
cdr3_aa: CASSVGFNRAGNTIYF

d_call: NA
v_call: TRBV5-1
j_call: TRBJ2-3
clone_size: few
cdr3_nt: TGCGCCAGCAGACTACTAGCCGGGGGTGGAGCAGATACGCAGTATTTT
cdr3_aa: CASRLLAGGGADTQYF

d_call: TRBD2
v_call: TRBV24-1
j_call: TRBJ2-3
clone_size: NA
cdr3_nt: TGTGCCACCAGTCCCCCCCGGGCTAGCGGGCATAATACGCAGTATTTT
cdr3_aa: CATSPPRASGHNTQYF

d_call: NA
v_call: TRBV12-3/TRBV12-4
j_call: TRBJ1-4
clone_size: NA
cdr3_nt: TGTGCCAGCAGTCCCCGTAAGGGGCTACTTAATGAAAAACTGTTTTTT
cdr3_aa: CASSPRKGLLNEKLFF

d_call: TRBD1
v_call: TRBV29-1
j_call: TRBJ1-1
clone_size: few
cdr3_nt: TGCAGCGTCCCGGGACAGGGGTTGACCACTGAAGCTTTCTTT
cdr3_aa: CSVPGQGLTTEAFF

d_call: NA
v_call: TRBV2
j_call: TRBJ1-1
clone_size: many
cdr3_nt: TGTGCCAGCAGTGTAAAGATGAACACTGAAGCTTTCTTT
cdr3_aa: CASSVKMNTEAFF

d_call: TRBD1
v_call: TRBV19
j_call: TRBJ2-7
clone_size: NA
cdr3_nt: TGTGCCAGTAGTATTCCGGGACAGGGGACCTACGAGCAGTACTTC
cdr3_aa: CASSIPGQGTYEQYF

d_call: TRBD1
v_call: TRBV2
j_call: TRBJ2-7
clone_size: few
cdr3_nt: TGTGCCAGCACATCCGGGACAGGGAACTACGAGCAGTACTTC
cdr3_aa: CASTSGTGNYEQYF

d_call: NA
v_call: TRBV7-6
j_call: TRBJ2-1
clone_size: NA
cdr3_nt: TGTGCCAGCAGCTCCTTCTTGGTAGGGGAGAGCTCCTACAATGAGCAGTTCTTC
cdr3_aa: CASSSFLVGESSYNEQFF

d_call: NA
v_call: TRBV4-3
j_call: TRBJ2-2
clone_size: many
cdr3_nt: TGCGCCAGCAGCCAGGCAGGGGCCGGGGAGCTGTTTTTT
cdr3_aa: CASSQAGAGELFF

d_call: NA
v_call: TRBV3-1
j_call: TRBJ1-1
clone_size: NA
cdr3_nt: TGTGCCAGCAGCCTTGGGTCCACCCAGACTGAAGCTTTCTTT
cdr3_aa: CASSLGSTQTEAFF

d_call: NA
v_call: TRBV20-1
j_call: TRBJ1-5
clone_size: NA
cdr3_nt: TGCAGTGCTATGAGTGGGGGGCCGAGCAATCAGCCCCAGCATTTT
cdr3_aa: CSAMSGGPSNQPQHF

d_call: NA
v_call: TRBV7-2
j_call: TRBJ1-2
clone_size: few
cdr3_nt: TGTGCCAGCAGCGCGGACAGATTCTATGGCTACACCTTC
cdr3_aa: CASSADRFYGYTF

d_call: NA
v_call: TRBV27
j_call: TRBJ1-2
clone_size: NA
cdr3_nt: TGTGCCAAGCCCCGAGTGGGGGCGACTCCCAATGGCTACACCTTC
cdr3_aa: CAKPRVGATPNGYTF

d_call: TRBD1
v_call: TRBV28
j_call: TRBJ1-1
clone_size: few
cdr3_nt: TGTGCCAGCGAAAAGGGGACAGGGGGCCGGGAAGCTTTCTTT
cdr3_aa: CASEKGTGGREAFF

d_call: NA
v_call: TRBV4-2
j_call: TRBJ2-7
clone_size: few
cdr3_nt: TGTGCCAGCAGCCAAGATGGGCAGTACGAGCAGTACTTC
cdr3_aa: CASSQDGQYEQYF

d_call: NA
v_call: TRBV20-1
j_call: TRBJ2-3
clone_size: many
cdr3_nt: TGCAGTGCTAGCCCAACATCGGGACCGAATGAATGGGGGCAGTATTTT
cdr3_aa: CSASPTSGPNEWGQYF

d_call: NA
v_call: TRBV12-3/TRBV12-4
j_call: TRBJ2-1
clone_size: many
cdr3_nt: TGTGCCAGCCGGAGGGGCCAGGACAATGAGCAGTTCTTC
cdr3_aa: CASRRGQDNEQFF

d_call: TRBD1
v_call: TRBV20-1
j_call: TRBJ2-3
clone_size: few
cdr3_nt: TGCAGTGCAAGGGGACAGGGGGGCACAGATACGCAGTATTTT
cdr3_aa: CSARGQGGTDTQYF

d_call: NA
v_call: TRBV19
j_call: TRBJ1-5
clone_size: few
cdr3_nt: TGTGCCTCCCTGGGCGGGAGCAATCAGCCCCAGCATTTT
cdr3_aa: CASLGGSNQPQHF

d_call: TRBD1
v_call: TRBV28
j_call: TRBJ2-7
clone_size: few
cdr3_nt: TGTGCCAGCAGTTTCAACCTCCGGGACAGGGGTGGTTACGAGCAGTACTTC
cdr3_aa: CASSFNLRDRGGYEQYF

d_call: TRBD1
v_call: TRBV5-1
j_call: TRBJ1-6
clone_size: few
cdr3_nt: TGCGCCAGCAAAGTAGGACAGGGGGCTAGTTCACCCCTCCACTTT
cdr3_aa: CASKVGQGASSPLHF

d_call: NA
v_call: TRBV3-1
j_call: TRBJ2-1
clone_size: many
cdr3_nt: TGTGCCAGCAGCCAGCCCCGGCTCTCGGGGCATGAGCAGTTCTTC
cdr3_aa: CASSQPRLSGHEQFF

d_call: TRBD1
v_call: TRBV12-3/TRBV12-4
j_call: TRBJ1-5
clone_size: few
cdr3_nt: TGTGCCAGCAGTTTAAAAGGGGGCGAAGGCAATCAGCCCCAGCATTTT
cdr3_aa: CASSLKGGEGNQPQHF

d_call: NA
v_call: TRBV6-2/TRBV6-3
j_call: TRBJ1-5
clone_size: few
cdr3_nt: TGTGCCAGCAGTTTCACAGGTCTTCAGCCCCAGCATTTT
cdr3_aa: CASSFTGLQPQHF

d_call: NA
v_call: TRBV5-4
j_call: TRBJ1-4
clone_size: NA
cdr3_nt: TGTGCCTGGAGGGAACAGTTTAATGAAAAACTGTTTTTT
cdr3_aa: CAWREQFNEKLFF

d_call: TRBD1
v_call: TRBV7-9
j_call: TRBJ2-5
clone_size: few
cdr3_nt: TGTGCCACCGGACAGGGTCATGGGACCCAGTACTTC
cdr3_aa: CATGQGHGTQYF

d_call: NA
v_call: TRBV9
j_call: TRBJ2-5
clone_size: NA
cdr3_nt: TGTGCCAGCAGCATACGAGGGGGACAAGAGACCCAGTACTTC
cdr3_aa: CASSIRGGQETQYF

d_call: NA
v_call: TRBV29-1
j_call: TRBJ2-5
clone_size: NA
cdr3_nt: TGCAGCGCCGGACAAGAGACCCAGTACTTC
cdr3_aa: CSAGQETQYF

d_call: TRBD1
v_call: TRBV7-9
j_call: TRBJ1-1
clone_size: many
cdr3_nt: TGTGCCAGCAGCCCGCGCGGACAGGTGAACACTGAAGCTTTCTTT
cdr3_aa: CASSPRGQVNTEAFF

d_call: TRBD1
v_call: TRBV3-1
j_call: TRBJ1-4
clone_size: few
cdr3_nt: TGTGCCAGCAGCCAAGCCGGGACAGGGGATGTAAAACTGTTTTTT
cdr3_aa: CASSQAGTGDVKLFF

d_call: NA
v_call: TRBV12-3/TRBV12-4
j_call: TRBJ2-7
clone_size: many
cdr3_nt: TGTGCCAGCAGTGTTGGGACTTACGAGCAGTACTTC
cdr3_aa: CASSVGTYEQYF

d_call: TRBD1
v_call: TRBV7-2
j_call: TRBJ1-1
clone_size: few
cdr3_nt: TGTGCCAATCCGGGACAGGGAAACACTGAAGCTTTCTTT
cdr3_aa: CANPGQGNTEAFF

d_call: TRBD1
v_call: TRBV19
j_call: TRBJ1-2
clone_size: many
cdr3_nt: TGTGCCAGCGTAGCGACAGGGGCCCGTAACTATGGCTACACCTTC
cdr3_aa: CASVATGARNYGYTF

d_call: TRBD2
v_call: TRBV4-1
j_call: TRBJ2-7
clone_size: NA
cdr3_nt: TGCGCCAGCAGCCAAGAGGGACTAGCGGGGTTCTACTACGAGCAGTACTTC
cdr3_aa: CASSQEGLAGFYYEQYF

d_call: TRBD1
v_call: TRBV5-1
j_call: TRBJ1-6
clone_size: NA
cdr3_nt: TGCGCCAGCAGCACAGGACAGGGGCTGGAACCCCTCCACTTT
cdr3_aa: CASSTGQGLEPLHF

d_call: TRBD1
v_call: TRBV3-1
j_call: TRBJ2-4
clone_size: NA
cdr3_nt: TGTGCCAGCAGCGAGGACAGGGCGAACATTCAGTACTTC
cdr3_aa: CASSEDRANIQYF

d_call: TRBD2
v_call: TRBV5-1
j_call: TRBJ2-5
clone_size: many
cdr3_nt: TGCGCCAGCAGCCGGACTAGGGAAGAGACCCAGTACTTC
cdr3_aa: CASSRTREETQYF

d_call: NA
v_call: TRBV2
j_call: TRBJ2-3
clone_size: NA
cdr3_nt: TGTGCCAGCAGTGAGAGCACAGATACGCAGTATTTT
cdr3_aa: CASSESTDTQYF

d_call: NA
v_call: TRBV7-9
j_call: TRBJ1-1
clone_size: many
cdr3_nt: TGTGCCAGCAGCTTAGATGTGGGAACTGAAGCTTTCTTT
cdr3_aa: CASSLDVGTEAFF

d_call: NA
v_call: TRBV12-3/TRBV12-4
j_call: TRBJ1-1
clone_size: NA
cdr3_nt: TGTGCCAGCAGTCCCTCTCGAACAGGGAACACTGAAGCTTTCTTT
cdr3_aa: CASSPSRTGNTEAFF

d_call: NA
v_call: TRBV2
j_call: TRBJ2-5
clone_size: many
cdr3_nt: TGTGCCAGCAGTGAACAGGGGCAAGAGACCCAGTACTTC
cdr3_aa: CASSEQGQETQYF

d_call: NA
v_call: TRBV28
j_call: TRBJ2-7
clone_size: NA
cdr3_nt: TGTGCCAGCAGTTTATCCGGGACATACTCCTACGAGCAGTACTTC
cdr3_aa: CASSLSGTYSYEQYF

d_call: TRBD2
v_call: TRBV24-1
j_call: TRBJ2-1
clone_size: many
cdr3_nt: TGTGCCACCAGTGCGGCGGGGGGGCCCCATGAGCAGTTCTTC
cdr3_aa: CATSAAGGPHEQFF

d_call: TRBD1
v_call: TRBV6-5
j_call: TRBJ1-2
clone_size: NA
cdr3_nt: TGTGCCAGCAGTCGGGACAGGGGGGCACCTAACTATGGCTACACCTTC
cdr3_aa: CASSRDRGAPNYGYTF

d_call: NA
v_call: TRBV28
j_call: TRBJ2-7
clone_size: few
cdr3_nt: TGTGCCAGCAGTTCACCCGTCGGGTTTTACGAGCAGTACTTC
cdr3_aa: CASSSPVGFYEQYF

d_call: NA
v_call: TRBV6-5
j_call: TRBJ1-4
clone_size: few
cdr3_nt: TGTGCCAGCACTAGAGGAGGGGGTGAAAAACTGTTTTTT
cdr3_aa: CASTRGGGEKLFF

d_call: NA
v_call: TRBV2
j_call: TRBJ1-5
clone_size: NA
cdr3_nt: TGTGCCAGCAGTGATGAGGGGGGAAATCAGCCCCAGCATTTT
cdr3_aa: CASSDEGGNQPQHF

d_call: TRBD1
v_call: TRBV6-2/TRBV6-3
j_call: TRBJ1-2
clone_size: many
cdr3_nt: TGTGCCAGCACCGACCCTCTCCCGACAGGGAGTAATAACGATGGCTACACCTTC
cdr3_aa: CASTDPLPTGSNNDGYTF

d_call: TRBD1
v_call: TRBV9
j_call: TRBJ1-1
clone_size: medium-sized
cdr3_nt: TGTGCCAGCAGCCAAGAAGGACAGGGAGGACACACTGAAGCTTTCTTT
cdr3_aa: CASSQEGQGGHTEAFF

d_call: NA
v_call: TRBV4-2
j_call: TRBJ1-2
clone_size: NA
cdr3_nt: TGTGCCAGCAGCCAAGATAGGGGCCTTCCCGTTGGCTATGGCTACACCTTC
cdr3_aa: CASSQDRGLPVGYGYTF

d_call: NA
v_call: TRBV9
j_call: TRBJ2-7
clone_size: few
cdr3_nt: TGTGCCAGCAGCGTAGACGTAGTTGGAGGGGAGCAGTACTTC
cdr3_aa: CASSVDVVGGEQYF